The present TCR beta chain was sequenced within a study of blood T cell repertoires in COVID-19. Study in general: Sources were T cells, B-cell-depleted T cells, or PBMCs; the material itself was cDNA or gDNA.

The V and J ends lost 4 bases and 14 bases, in that order; junction bases with no gene match: 14. Germline CDR1 and CDR2: SGHKS and YYEKEE (reference sequence). This CDR3 has 15 residues. Assay: immunoSEQ multiplex PCR; the TCRdb copy retains only in-frame clones and omits some. Here the sample spans 200,000 to 250,000 clones, around 80% being singletons. The origin of this receptor is a woman younger than 45 with COVID-19, enrolled during active disease. The sequenced sample consisted of peripheral blood. This chain links TRBV5-5 with TRBJ2-3; 12 nucleotides match TRBD1. CDR3 region: CASSHPGQGARFGYF. In DNA form, the CDR3 reads TGTGCCAGCAGCCATCCGGGACAGGGGGCGCGATTTGGGTATTTT.